This T cell receptor (beta chain) was recovered during a study of shared clonotypes between healthy human individuals (TCRdb year 2020). Broadly, across the study: The cohort comprised a couple of women and a few men aged 18 to 49 years. For each donor, CD4 naive and CD4 memory were each run on three plates, CD8 naive on two plates, and CD8 memory on one plate. To estimate repertoire size and how much clonotypes are shared between individuals, the study performed deep sequencing of blood TCR repertoires from 4 to 6 healthy adults. To increase sequencing depth and limit assay-specific biases, different laboratories used diverse techniques to prepare libraries and sequence TCR repertoires. Each donor's leukapheresis produced roughly between roughly 0.9 and 8.9 billion PBMCs.

Healthy HIV-negative adults with no recently reported acute infections or vaccinations were included as donors. Every donor was a Caucasian adult living in Nashville, Tennessee, USA. CD4+ T cells were enriched by magnetic negative selection; naive cells were then positively selected on CD45RA, and the negative fraction formed the memory subset. After blood collection by leukapheresis, PBMCs were isolated using Ficoll-Histopaque density gradient centrifugation and then cryopreserved in the vapor phase of liquid nitrogen. Purity and quantity of every magnetically sorted T cell population were checked by analytical flow cytometry. From each sorted fraction, genomic DNA was isolated and quantified by UV absorbance on a Nanodrop 2000c. Using the deep immunoSEQ assay, TCR CDR3 regions were amplified from genomic DNA by multiplex PCR. For each cell subset, the extracted genomic DNA was distributed evenly across all wells of several immunoSEQ 96-well plates, and each plate served as one replicate. For sorted subsets, about 0.2 ug genomic DNA, equal to 30,000 or so T cell genomes, was loaded into each replicate PCR. Purified libraries were quantified with a Qubit 3.0 fluorometer, sized on a Bioanalyzer 2100, and re-quantified with the KAPA Library Quantification kit. A separate single-read 150-cycle Illumina NextSeq 550 flow cell was used to sequence each immunoSEQ 96-well plate. For the original study's pipeline: The immunoSEQ output contained only junctional sequences without quality scores, so filtering could not match that applied to full-length reads. Sequences were annotated with PyIR, a Python wrapper for IgBLAST v1.9, and V/J genes and CDR3 were assigned using IMGT germline references. Any read was removed if the V/J assignment was weak (E-value above 1e-6), the CDR3 was missing, or the read contained stop codons, out-of-frame junctions, or ambiguous translated residues. A V3J clonotype was defined by an identical inferred V gene, J gene, and CDR3 amino acid sequence. Percentage overlap between repertoires was computed as shared unique clonotypes divided by the size of the smaller repertoire. Richness of each repertoire was evaluated using RTK rarefaction, the Chao1 estimator, and Recon v2.1 estimates of unobserved clonotypes. Generation probabilities were computed with OLGA for all TCRbeta clonotypes obtained by the gDNA method from several donors. The table comes from immuneACCESS by way of TCRdb, which keeps in-frame sequences with V and J called. Part of the clones is missing from these tables; in studies checked, under half for an unresolved V gene and the rest for unknown reasons. The V and J calls and clone size are taken from that table; D and trimming were inferred from the DNA. The sample table shows about 680,000 clones, and about three quarters are seen once. The ten largest account for around 2% of the sample.

Broad study findings and their caveats: The genetic and exposure-history diversity represented was limited by the small number of donors. About 4.5% of naive CD4, 3% to 3.5% of naive CD8, 2% to 2.5% of memory CD4, and about 0.4% of memory CD8 clonotypes were shared across several donors. Larger estimated clonotype richness was generally found for naive subsets than for memory subsets. Compared with non-shared clonotypes, clonotypes shared by all four sorted-subset donors had higher generation probabilities. Pairwise subsampling led to the expectation that sequencing depth would affect the degree of clonotype sharing among donors. Sampling was restricted to blood, and TCR repertoires in tissue are likely to differ from TCR repertoires in blood. Even with the large sequencing depth, rarefaction of the sorted-subset datasets indicated that sequencing was incomplete.

On this clone: Its antigen is still unknown. Qualities for individual bases were not recorded, and no much larger clone is one base off.

The clonotype originates from a woman in her thirties in good health. Sequences were obtained from memory CD4+ T cells sorted from blood. The cell subset or site label on this specimen signifies: CD45RA-negative fraction.

The CDR3 corresponds to CASRRSGSWNEQYF. In nucleotide form, the sequence is TGTGCCAGCAGGAGAAGCGGGAGCTGGAACGAGCAGTACTTC. The chain links TRBV6-1 with TRBJ2-7; TRBD2 matches 8 bases in the middle. The cysteine opens and the phenylalanine closes a CDR3 of 14 amino acids. This entry keeps only the CDR3 DNA: 42 bases, framed from base 1. V loses 6 bases at its end and J loses 5 bases; junction bases beyond the gene matches: 9. From a lookup of the germline V gene, CDR1 and CDR2 are MNHNS and SASEGT.